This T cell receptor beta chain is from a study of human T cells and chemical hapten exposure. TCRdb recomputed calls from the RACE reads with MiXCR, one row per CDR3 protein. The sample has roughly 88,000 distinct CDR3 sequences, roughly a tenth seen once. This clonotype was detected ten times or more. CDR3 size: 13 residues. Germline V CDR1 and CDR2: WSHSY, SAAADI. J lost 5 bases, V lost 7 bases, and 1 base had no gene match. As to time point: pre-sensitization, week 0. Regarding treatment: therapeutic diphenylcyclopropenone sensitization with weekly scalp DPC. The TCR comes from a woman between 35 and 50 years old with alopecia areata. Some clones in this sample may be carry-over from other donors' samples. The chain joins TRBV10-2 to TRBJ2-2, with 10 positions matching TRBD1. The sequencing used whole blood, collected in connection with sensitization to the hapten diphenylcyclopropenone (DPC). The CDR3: CASKGQGTGELFF. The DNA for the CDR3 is TGCGCCAGCAAGGGACAGGGGACCGGGGAGCTGTTTTTT.